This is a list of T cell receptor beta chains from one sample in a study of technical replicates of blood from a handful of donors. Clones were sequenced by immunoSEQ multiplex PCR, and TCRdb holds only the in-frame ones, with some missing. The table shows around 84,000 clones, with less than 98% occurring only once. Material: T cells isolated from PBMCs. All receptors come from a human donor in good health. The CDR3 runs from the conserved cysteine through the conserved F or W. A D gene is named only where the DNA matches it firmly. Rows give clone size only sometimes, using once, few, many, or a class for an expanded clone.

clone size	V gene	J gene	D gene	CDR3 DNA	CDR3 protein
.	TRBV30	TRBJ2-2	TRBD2	TGTGCCTGGATTAGCGGGGCCTACACCGGGGAGCTGTTTTTT	CAWISGAYTGELFF
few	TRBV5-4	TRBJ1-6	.	TGTGCCAGCAGTTTCCAGACAGCCAGAAGCTCACCCCTCCACTTT	CASSFQTARSSPLHF
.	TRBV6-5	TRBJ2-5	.	TGTGCCAGCAGTTATGGGGTGGGACTGATTAAAGAGACCCAGTACTTC	CASSYGVGLIKETQYF
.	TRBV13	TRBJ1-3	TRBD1	TGTGCCAGCAGCTTAGGGCCCTCGACAGGGTCAGGAAACACCATATATTTT	CASSLGPSTGSGNTIYF
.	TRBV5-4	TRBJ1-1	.	TGTGCCAGCAGCTTGGGGGGCAGGGTGAATGCTGAAGCTTTCTTT	CASSLGGRVNAEAFF
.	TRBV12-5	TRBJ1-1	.	TGTGCTAGTGGTTTGGTACTGGCAGGCATGAACACTGAAGCTTTCTTT	CASGLVLAGMNTEAFF
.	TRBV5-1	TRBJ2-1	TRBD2	TGCGCCAGCAGCTTGGTCGCGGGAGCGCGCTACAATGAGCAGTTCTTC	CASSLVAGARYNEQFF
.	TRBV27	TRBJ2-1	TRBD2	TGTGCCAGCAGTTTCGTTGGTTGGGCGGGGGATGGAGGCAATGAGCAGTTCTTC	CASSFVGWAGDGGNEQFF
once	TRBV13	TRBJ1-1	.	TGTGCCAGCAGTATACAGGGAGTAGCTTTCTTT	CASSIQGVAFF
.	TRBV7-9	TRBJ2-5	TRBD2	TGTGCCAGCAGCTTCTCGGTATGGGGGGGACGACAACTTGAAGAGACCCAGTACTTC	CASSFSVWGGRQLEETQYF
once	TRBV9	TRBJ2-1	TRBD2	TGTGCCAGCAGCGTAGAGGGCACGGGGGGGGAGCAGTTCTTC	CASSVEGTGGEQFF
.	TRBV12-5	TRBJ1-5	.	TGTGCTAGTGGTTTGTCGACTGGATATGGCAATCAGCCCCAGCATTTT	CASGLSTGYGNQPQHF
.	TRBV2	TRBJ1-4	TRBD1	TGTGCCAGCAGAGTACAGGGGGCAGGTGAAAAACTGTTTTTT	CASRVQGAGEKLFF
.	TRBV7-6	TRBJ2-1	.	TGTGCCAGCAGCTTAGGTCGGGGGGCAGGCAATGAGCAGTTCTTC	CASSLGRGAGNEQFF
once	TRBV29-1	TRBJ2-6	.	TGCAGCGTCACGGTCGGCTCTGGGGCCAACGTCCTGACTTTC	CSVTVGSGANVLTF
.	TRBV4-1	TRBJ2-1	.	TGCGCCAGCAAGTCCACGGGTTACAATGAGCAGTTCTTC	CASKSTGYNEQFF
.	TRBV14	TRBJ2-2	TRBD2	TGTGCCAGCAGCCAAGTTTATCTGAGCGGGAGGGCGAACACCGGGGAGCTGTTTTTT	CASSQVYLSGRANTGELFF
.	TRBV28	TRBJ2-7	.	TGTGCCAGCAGTTTATGGGGCGGGGTCTCCTACGAGCAGTACTTC	CASSLWGGVSYEQYF
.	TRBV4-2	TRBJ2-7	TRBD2	TGTGCCAGCAGCCGTAGCGGGGAGGCCTACGAGCAGTACTTC	CASSRSGEAYEQYF
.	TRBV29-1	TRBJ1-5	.	TGCAGCGTTCGTGAGAGCAATCAGCCCCAGCATTTT	CSVRESNQPQHF
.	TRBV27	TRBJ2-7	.	TGTGCCAGCGGCTTCTACGAGCAGTACTTC	CASGFYEQYF
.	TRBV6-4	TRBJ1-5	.	TGTGCCAGCAGTCCGGACGGAGGTTATCAGCCCCAGCATTTT	CASSPDGGYQPQHF
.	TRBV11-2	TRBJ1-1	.	TGTGCCAGCAGCATAAGGGGCCGCACTGAAGCTTTCTTT	CASSIRGRTEAFF
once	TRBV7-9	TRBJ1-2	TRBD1	TGTGCCAGCACCGGACAGGGGGCTAACTATGGCTACACCTTC	CASTGQGANYGYTF
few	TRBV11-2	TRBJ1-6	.	TGTGCCAGCAGCCTAGGGGGGAGGGCCTATTCACCCCTCCACTTT	CASSLGGRAYSPLHF
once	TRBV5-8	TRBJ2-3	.	TGTGCCAGCAGCTTGGGTCTAGCGCGTGATACGCAGTATTTT	CASSLGLARDTQYF
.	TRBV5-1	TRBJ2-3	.	TGCGCCAGCAGCTTGTTCCCGAGTCGCACAGATACGCAGTATTTT	CASSLFPSRTDTQYF
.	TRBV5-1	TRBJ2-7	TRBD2	TGCGCCAGCAGCTTGTTTTCTAGCCGTAGCGGGAGCTCCTACGAGCAGTACTTC	CASSLFSSRSGSSYEQYF
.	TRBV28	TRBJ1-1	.	TGTGCCAGCCGGGGGGCAGCCGTGAACACTGAAGCTTTCTTT	CASRGAAVNTEAFF
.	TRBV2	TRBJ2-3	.	TGTGCCAGCGCTGCCACTACAGATACGCAGTATTTT	CASAATTDTQYF
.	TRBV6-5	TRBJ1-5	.	TGTGCCAGCAGTCCCTCAGGAAATCAGCCCCAGCATTTT	CASSPSGNQPQHF
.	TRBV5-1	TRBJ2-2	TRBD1	TGCGCCAGCAGCTTAAGGACAGGAGATCTCACCGGGGAGCTGTTTTTT	CASSLRTGDLTGELFF
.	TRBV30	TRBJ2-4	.	TGTGCCTGGAGGCCGGCGGGGAAGGGGATAAAAAACATTCAGTACTTC	CAWRPAGKGIKNIQYF
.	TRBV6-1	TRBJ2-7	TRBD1	TGTGCCAGCGAGGACAGGGCGGGTTACGAGCAGTACTTC	CASEDRAGYEQYF
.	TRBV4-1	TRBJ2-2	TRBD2	TGCGCCAGCAGCCAAGAGCGGACTAGCGGGTTTGGGACGTACACCGGGGAGCTGTTTTTT	CASSQERTSGFGTYTGELFF
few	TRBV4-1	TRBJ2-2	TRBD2	TGCGCCAGCAGACGACTAGCGGGCACCGGGGAGCTGTTTTTT	CASRRLAGTGELFF
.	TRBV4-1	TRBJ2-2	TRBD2	TGCGCCAGCAGCCAAGACCGGAGCGGGAGGGCCCGGACCGGGGAGCTGTTTTTT	CASSQDRSGRARTGELFF
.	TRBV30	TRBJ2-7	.	TGTGCCTGGAGTGTCGGGACCTACGAGCAGTACTTC	CAWSVGTYEQYF
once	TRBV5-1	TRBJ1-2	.	TGCGCCAGCAGCGGGGACACCTTTAACTATGGCTACACCTTC	CASSGDTFNYGYTF
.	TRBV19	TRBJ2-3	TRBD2	TGTGCCAGTAGTATTAACGGGAGGACCGATACGCAGTATTTT	CASSINGRTDTQYF
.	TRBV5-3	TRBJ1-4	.	TGTGCCAGTGCCCCCGGGACATCCCTTCCCTCAACTAATGAAAAACTGTTTTTT	CASAPGTSLPSTNEKLFF
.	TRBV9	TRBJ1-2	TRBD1	TGTGCCAGCAGCTTCTCAGGGGGACAGGAGGATGGCTACACCTTC	CASSFSGGQEDGYTF
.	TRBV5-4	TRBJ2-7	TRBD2	TGTGCCAGCATGCGGGAGGGCTTCCACGAGCAGTACTTC	CASMREGFHEQYF
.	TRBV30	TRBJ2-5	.	TGTGCCTGGAGTGTGGAGAGGGTGGAAGAGACCCAGTACTTC	CAWSVERVEETQYF